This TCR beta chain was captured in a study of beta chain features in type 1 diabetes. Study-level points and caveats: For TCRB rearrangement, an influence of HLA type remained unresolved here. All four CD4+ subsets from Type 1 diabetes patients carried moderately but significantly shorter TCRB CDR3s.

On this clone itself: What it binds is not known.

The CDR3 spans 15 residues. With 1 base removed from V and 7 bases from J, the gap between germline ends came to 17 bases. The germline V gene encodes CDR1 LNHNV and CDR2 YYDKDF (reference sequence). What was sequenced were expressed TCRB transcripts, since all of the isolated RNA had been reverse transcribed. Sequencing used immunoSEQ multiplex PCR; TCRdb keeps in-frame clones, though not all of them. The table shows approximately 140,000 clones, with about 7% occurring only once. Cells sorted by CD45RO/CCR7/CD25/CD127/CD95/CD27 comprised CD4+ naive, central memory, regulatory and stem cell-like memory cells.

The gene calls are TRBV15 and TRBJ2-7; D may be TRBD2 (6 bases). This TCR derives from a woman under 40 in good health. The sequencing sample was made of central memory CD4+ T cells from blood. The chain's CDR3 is CATSRGGGTRGEQYF. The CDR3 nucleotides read TGTGCCACCAGCAGAGGAGGCGGGACCCGGGGTGAGCAGTACTTC.